These 9 T cell receptor beta chains were sequenced from one sample in a study of blood T cells in healthy people across ages. For the second PCR, which ran for about 7 to 11 cycles, a sample-barcoded 5' primer and a J-beta primer mix were used. TCRdb reanalysed the 5' RACE reads using MiXCR and keeps one entry per CDR3 protein. The sample gives some 940,000 distinct CDR3 sequences, almost 30% of which show up once; 9.5% to 13% is in the top ten. The sample was also linked to a second study, of T cells of mothers and their children.

What was sequenced was blood. The receptors stem from a woman aged 40-49 years in good health.

This chain connects TRBV7-2 to TRBJ1-2; the D gene is possibly TRBD1 (5 bases). CDR1 is SGHTA and CDR2 is FQGNSA in the germline V gene. Trimming removed 4 bases at V and 5 bases at J, with 14 bases between. This CDR3 is 14 amino acids long. The DNA of the CDR3 is TGTGCCAGCAGCTCGGGGGGAAGGAGGTATGGCTACACCTTC. Encoded protein: CASSSGGRRYGYTF.

This clonotype was seen only a few times. This sequence joins TRBV28 and TRBJ1-1; perhaps TRBD1 as D (6 bases). Per germline, CDR1 MDHEN and CDR2 SYDVKM. The CDR3 has 13 amino acids. Trimming cost V 2 bases and J 9 bases, with 13 bases left between them. Written as DNA, the CDR3 is TGTGCCAGCAGTTTACCCTTGCAGGGGCAAGCTTTCTTT. It codes for CASSLPLQGQAFF.

This rearrangement joins TRBV20-1 to TRBJ2-4; D is ambiguous. With 5 bases removed from V and 6 bases from J, the gap between germline ends came to 11 bases. The germline V gene encodes CDR1 DFQATT and CDR2 SNEGSKA (reference sequence). This CDR3 contains 12 residues. The CDR3 loop reads CSARLPTNIQYF. The CDR3 nucleotides are TGCAGTGCTCGACTGCCGACAAACATTCAGTACTTC.

This clonotype has more than one count but fewer than ten. The chain couples TRBV28 to TRBJ1-2; possibly TRBD1 for D (5 bases). Germline loops: CDR1 MDHEN, CDR2 SYDVKM. This CDR3 has 15 residues. V was clipped by 3 bases and J by 3 bases, with 14 bases between them. The CDR3 DNA follows: TGTGCCAGCAGTTTCCAGGGCGAAACTTACTATGGCTACACCTTC. Protein: CASSFQGETYYGYTF.

This clonotype was recorded at least ten times. This CDR3 reads CASSLIEGNEQYF. The CDR3 DNA follows: TGTGCCAGCAGCTTAATTGAAGGGAACGAGCAGTACTTC. The rearrangement joins TRBV7-9 to TRBJ2-7; D gene uncertain. The CDR3 loop spans 13 amino acids. Germline V gives CDR1 SEHNR, CDR2 FQNEAQ (reference sequence). Trimming removed 2 bases from V and 5 bases from J, with 10 bases in between. Using reference TRBV7-9 and TRBJ2-7 for the parts outside the CDR3, the full variable domain is DTGVSQNPRHKITKRGQNVTFRCDPISEHNRLYWYRQTLGQGPEFLTYFQNEAQLEKSRLLSDRFSAERPKGSFSTLEIQRTEQGDSAMYLCASSLIEGNEQYFGPGTRLTVT.

This clonotype occurred a few times. V is TRBV7-9 and J is TRBJ2-3; no definite D call. The V end was cut by 0 bases, the J end by 10 bases, with 8 bases between. The CDR3 has 12 amino acids. Germline V gene sequence: CDR1 SEHNR, CDR2 FQNEAQ (reference sequence). The CDR3 protein is CASSLAGVAQYF. In DNA, the CDR3 is TGTGCCAGCAGCTTAGCAGGAGTGGCGCAGTATTTT.

This clonotype is a singleton in its sample. A much larger clone is a single base away; this may be a read error. This chain joins TRBV7-2 and TRBJ2-4, with D unresolved. V lost 0 bases to trimming and J lost 15 bases, with 9 bases between them. The CDR3 spans 11 residues. From germline, CDR1 is SGHTA and CDR2 FQGNSA. CDR3 in DNA: TGTGCCAGCAGCTTAGCTCCGGATCCGTACTTC. It translates to CASSLAPDPYF.

The chain joins TRBV3-1 to TRBJ2-5; possible D gene TRBD2, 6 bases. Trimming cost V 7 bases and J 1 base, with 10 bases left between them. CDR1 and CDR2 (germline): LGHDT, YNNKEL (reference sequence). The CDR3 length is 13 residues. The CDR3 loop is CASIGLSQETQYF. The CDR3 DNA sequence: TGTGCCAGCATCGGACTAAGCCAAGAGACCCAGTACTTC.

This clonotype has ten or more counts. The V gene is TRBV25-1, the J gene TRBJ2-7; tentatively, D is TRBD1 or TRBD2 (5 bases each). The ends were cut back, 1 base at V and 1 base at J, with 8 bases in the middle. CDR1 and CDR2 from the germline V gene are MGHDK and SYGVNS. The CDR3 is 14 amino acids. CDR3 region: CASSESGTSYEQYF. CDR3 nucleotide sequence: TGTGCCAGCAGTGAATCAGGGACGTCCTACGAGCAGTACTTC.